Shown below are 18 T cell receptor beta chains from a single sample sequenced in a study of cytomegalovirus exposure and HLA in healthy donors. PCR employed 60 Vbeta and 13 Jbeta primers. Profiling relied on immunoSEQ multiplex PCR, and the TCRdb table lists in-frame clones only, not all of them. The specimen's table records about 140,000 clones. The sample comprised PBMCs. The receptors shown here come from a woman under 30 in good health and CMV-seronegative.

The V call is TRBV27, the J call TRBJ1-1, with a possible D match to TRBD1 (6 bases). The V gene's germline CDR1 is MNHEY and CDR2 SMNVEV (reference sequence). V lost 2 bases and J lost 4, with 11 bases in between. The CDR3 runs to 14 residues. The CDR3 loop is CASSLGGYLTEAFF. In DNA, the CDR3 is TGTGCCAGCAGTTTAGGGGGCTACCTCACTGAAGCTTTCTTT.

V usage is TRBV7-9 and J usage is TRBJ2-5; D gene uncertain. Germline CDR1 is SEHNR and CDR2 is FQNEAQ (reference sequence). The CDR3 runs 15 residues. V dropped 0 bases and J dropped 0 bases, with 8 bases sitting between them. The CDR3 DNA follows: TGTGCCAGCAGCTTAGCCTGGGCGTACCAAGAGACCCAGTACTTC. This encodes CASSLAWAYQETQYF.

The chain uses TRBV2 and TRBJ1-4; D possibly corresponds to TRBD1 (5 bases). The CDR3 has 12 amino acids. Germline V gene lookup returns CDR1 SNHLY and CDR2 FYNNEI. The V gene lost 4 bases and the J gene lost 7 bases, with 7 bases spanning the gap. As DNA, the CDR3 is TGTGCCAGCAGTGTGGGGGGTGAAAAACTGTTTTTT. This sequence encodes CASSVGGEKLFF. The full variable domain, its missing parts supplied by reference TRBV2 and TRBJ1-4, is EPEVTQTPSHQVTQMGQEVILRCVPISNHLYFYWYRQILGQKVEFLVSFYNNEISEKSEIFDDQFSVERPDGSNFTLKIRSTKLEDSAMYFCASSVGGEKLFFGSGTQLSVL.

The V and J genes are TRBV11-1 and TRBJ2-1, with 7 bases matching TRBD1. Per the germline V gene, CDR1 is SGHAT and CDR2 is FQDESV (reference sequence). CDR3 length: 14 amino acids. J gave up 0 bases and V 7 bases, and 3 bases lay outside the gene matches. CDR3 sequence: CASTTGASYNEQFF. CDR3 DNA sequence: TGTGCCAGCACTACAGGGGCCTCCTACAATGAGCAGTTCTTC.

The rearrangement uses TRBV6-5 and TRBJ2-7, with TRBD1 as a possible D gene (6 bases). Germline CDR1 reads MNHEY; CDR2 reads SVGAGI. The V gene lost 4 bases and the J gene lost 4 bases, with 17 bases spanning the gap. The CDR3 extends over 15 amino acids. This CDR3 is CASSFRDGQTYEQYF. For the CDR3, the DNA is TGTGCCAGCAGTTTTAGGGACGGACAGACTTACGAGCAGTACTTC.

This chain joins TRBV6-1 and TRBJ2-3; perhaps TRBD2 as D (7 bases). The length of the CDR3 is 15 residues. Per germline, CDR1 MNHNS and CDR2 SASEGT. Deletions cut 6 bases from V and 2 bases from J, with 15 bases between. The CDR3 loop is CASSIQGGYTDTQYF. CDR3 sequence (DNA): TGTGCCAGCAGCATACAGGGAGGGTACACAGATACGCAGTATTTT.

The V gene is TRBV11-3, the J gene TRBJ2-1; the match to TRBD1 covers 7 bases. The CDR3 consists of 15 residues. Losses at the gene ends were 4 bases for V and 6 bases for J; bases not matched to a gene: 9. Germline V lookup: CDR1 SGHNT, CDR2 YENEEA. CDR3 region: CASSSQTGWANEQFF. Here the CDR3 DNA reads TGTGCCAGCAGCTCGCAGACAGGGTGGGCCAATGAGCAGTTCTTC.

The V and J genes are TRBV6-5 and TRBJ2-5; 8 nucleotides agree with TRBD2. V lost 7 bases and J lost 7; bases outside the gene matches: 11. This CDR3 spans 14 amino acids. CDR1 is MNHEY and CDR2 is SVGAGI in the germline V gene. The CDR3 sequence: CASTDSGIHRTQYF. CDR3 sequence (DNA): TGTGCCAGCACCGATAGCGGGATACATCGGACCCAGTACTTC.

The chain employs TRBV18 and TRBJ2-5; 11 nucleotides agree with TRBD2. The germline CDR1 and CDR2 sequences are KGHSH and LQKENI. Trimming at V came to 3 bases and at J to 1 base, leaving 7 bases not matched to a gene. This CDR3 has 17 residues. DNA of the CDR3: TGTGCCAGCTCACCGTTCGGACTAGCGGGTATCCAAGAGACCCAGTACTTC. Its protein is CASSPFGLAGIQETQYF.

This chain connects TRBV5-4 to TRBJ2-3, with 8 bases identical to TRBD2. The ends lost 2 bases at V and 3 bases at J; junction bases unmatched: 8. There are 16 residues in the CDR3. Per the germline V gene, CDR1 is SGHNT and CDR2 is YYREEE (reference sequence). The CDR3 is CASSLRRERGTDTQYF. The CDR3 DNA sequence: TGTGCCAGCAGCTTAAGGCGGGAGCGGGGGACAGATACGCAGTATTTT. Complete variable domain (other parts from reference TRBV5-4 and TRBJ2-3): ETGVTQSPTHLIKTRGQQVTLRCSSQSGHNTVSWYQQALGQGPQFIFQYYREEENGRGNFPPRFSGLQFPNYSSELNVNALELDDSALYLCASSLRRERGTDTQYFGPGTRLTVL.

The chain links TRBV6-1 to TRBJ2-1, with 9 nucleotides matching TRBD2. J gave up 7 bases and V 8 bases, and 12 bases lay outside the gene matches. This CDR3 region has 15 residues. Germline V lookup: CDR1 MNHNS, CDR2 SASEGT. CDR3 protein: CASLAGGPNTNEQFF. The DNA of the CDR3 is TGTGCCAGCCTGGCGGGAGGGCCTAATACGAATGAGCAGTTCTTC.

The chain recombines TRBV4-3 with TRBJ2-2, with D perhaps matching TRBD2 (6 bases). The CDR3 runs 16 residues. V gave up 2 bases and J gave up 2 bases, with 12 bases separating them. Germline values: CDR1 LGHNA, CDR2 YSLEER. CDR3 sequence: CASSQLPGDNTGELFF. The CDR3 coding sequence is TGCGCCAGCAGCCAACTCCCGGGGGATAACACCGGGGAGCTGTTTTTT.

The V gene is TRBV27, the J gene TRBJ1-5; D is ambiguous. This CDR3 comprises 17 residues. Germline assignment: CDR1 MNHEY and CDR2 SMNVEV (reference sequence). Trimming took off 5 bases at V and 2 bases at J, with 19 bases between the two ends. The CDR3 DNA sequence: TGTGCCAGCAGTAGGAGGTACAGAGGCTCGGGCAATCAGCCCCAGCATTTT. As protein: CASSRRYRGSGNQPQHF.

The chain uses TRBV5-4 and TRBJ1-1; 8 bases fit TRBD1. Germline CDR1 and CDR2: SGHNT and YYREEE (reference sequence). The CDR3 contains 14 residues. V lost 0 bases to trimming and J lost 11 bases; unmatched junction nucleotides: 9. CDR3 protein: CASSLDRGTLEAFF. The CDR3 DNA is TGTGCCAGCAGCTTGGACAGGGGGACCCTGGAGGCTTTCTTT.

The chain combines TRBV4-2 with TRBJ2-5; D gene ambiguous. The germline V gene encodes CDR1 LGHNA and CDR2 YNFKEQ. Between the trimmed V and J ends, which lost 0 bases and 5 bases, there was a span of 10 bases. This CDR3 comprises 14 residues. CDR3 nucleotide sequence: TGTGCCAGCAGCCAAGATCTCAGTTCGGAGACCCAGTACTTC. Its translation is CASSQDLSSETQYF.

The rearrangement links TRBV29-1 to TRBJ1-5; D gene unclear. V was trimmed by 5 bases and J by 2 bases, leaving 10 bases between them. The germline V gene encodes CDR1 SQVTM and CDR2 ANQGSEA. There are 13 residues in the CDR3. CDR3 DNA: TGCAGCGTTTCCCGAGAGGGCAATCAGCCCCAGCATTTT. This translates into CSVSREGNQPQHF.

The genes are TRBV6-5 and TRBJ1-3, with a tentative D call TRBD1 (5 bases). CDR3 length: 14 amino acids. V was shortened by 6 bases and J by 0 bases, with 9 bases between the two germline ends. Germline V gene data show CDR1 as MNHEY and CDR2 as SVGAGI. CDR3 sequence reads: CASSADSSGNTIYF. CDR3 coding DNA: TGTGCCAGCAGCGCTGACAGCTCTGGAAACACCATATATTTT.

The V call is TRBV5-1, the J call TRBJ2-3, with TRBD2 identical over 9 bases. Per the germline V gene, CDR1 is SGHRS and CDR2 is YFSETQ. The length of the CDR3 is 15 residues. Trimming removed 6 bases from V and 5 bases from J; junction bases left unmatched: 10. The CDR3 here is CASTPGGAGGDTQYF. The CDR3 DNA sequence: TGCGCCAGCACCCCGGGGGGAGCGGGAGGAGATACGCAGTATTTT. The variable domain in full, with the rest retrieved from reference TRBV5-1 and TRBJ2-3, is KAGVTQTPRYLIKTRGQQVTLSCSPISGHRSVSWYQQTPGQGLQFLFEYFSETQRNKGNFPGRFSGRQFSNSRSEMNVSTLELGDSALYLCASTPGGAGGDTQYFGPGTRLTVL.